This T cell receptor (beta chain) was documented in a study of cytomegalovirus exposure and HLA in healthy donors. Study-wide results and limits: As a later analysis revealed, most CMV-associated TCR beta chains appeared HLA-restricted. Cytomegalovirus-associated status was assigned to 150 or so TCR beta chains. Analysis was carried out at a later point, and it linked a missense DCLRE1C variant to TCR beta V- and J-gene trimming. A few chains linked to CMV were shown in vitro to be specific for CMV antigens.

V shed 10 bases and J 2 bases; nucleotides not matched to a gene: 4. Germline V gene sequence: CDR1 ENHRY, CDR2 SYGVKD. CDR3 length equals 13 residues. For this clone: Its antigen is currently unknown.

Researchers ran the PCR with 60 Vbeta and 13 Jbeta primers. Assay: immunoSEQ multiplex PCR; the TCRdb copy retains only in-frame clones and omits some. The sample records under 200,000 clones, approximately 84% being singletons. The source material was PBMCs. This clonotype originated in a male donor in good health and CMV-seropositive. This chain connects TRBV10-3 to TRBJ2-3; TRBD2 matches 9 bases. The CDR3 DNA is TGTGCCACGCGGGAGGGCCTCACAGATACGCAGTATTTT. Its protein is CATREGLTDTQYF.